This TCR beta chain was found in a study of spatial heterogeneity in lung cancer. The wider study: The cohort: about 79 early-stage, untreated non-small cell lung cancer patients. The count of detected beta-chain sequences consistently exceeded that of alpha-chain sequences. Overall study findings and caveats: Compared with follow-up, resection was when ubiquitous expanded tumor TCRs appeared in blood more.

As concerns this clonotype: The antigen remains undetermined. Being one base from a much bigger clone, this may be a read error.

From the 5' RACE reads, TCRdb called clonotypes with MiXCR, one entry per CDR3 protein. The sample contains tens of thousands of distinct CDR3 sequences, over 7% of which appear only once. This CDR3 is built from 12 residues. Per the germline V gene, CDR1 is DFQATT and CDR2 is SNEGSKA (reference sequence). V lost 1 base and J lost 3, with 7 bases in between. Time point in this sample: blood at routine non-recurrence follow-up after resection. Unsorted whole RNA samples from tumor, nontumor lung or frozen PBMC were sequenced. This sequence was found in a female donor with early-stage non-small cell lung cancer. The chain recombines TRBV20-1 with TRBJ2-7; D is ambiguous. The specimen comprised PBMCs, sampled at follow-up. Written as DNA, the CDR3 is TGCAGTGCTAGAGTGACATTCTACGAGCAGTACTTC. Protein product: CSARVTFYEQYF.